This is a list of T cell receptor beta chains from one sample in a study of blood T cell repertoires in COVID-19. Measured with immunoSEQ multiplex PCR; TCRdb has only the in-frame clones, and not every one. Of hundreds of thousands of clones listed, 85% to 90% are singletons. The sequenced sample was PBMCs or T cells enriched from blood (not recorded which). The source is a woman between 45 and 65 years old who had been exposed to COVID-19. CDR3s include the opening cysteine and the closing phenylalanine or tryptophan.

V	J	CDR3
TRBV5-4	TRBJ2-2	CASSLYLGGGTGELFF
TRBV10-3	TRBJ2-3	CAISVGLALDTQYF
TRBV19	TRBJ1-2	CASSPQTGPYGYTF
TRBV19	TRBJ1-2	CASSIDLTVNYGYTF
TRBV6-5	TRBJ1-1	CASSYMRQKNTEAFF
TRBV5-1	TRBJ2-7	CASSSTTGKIAYEQYF
TRBV5-4	TRBJ1-2	CASSLGTANYGYTF
TRBV6-1	TRBJ1-3	CASSEIVYSGNTIYF
TRBV28	TRBJ2-4	CASSLSGTLAKNIQYF
TRBV3-1/TRBV3-2	TRBJ2-7	CASSPLPSAGLEQYF
TRBV6-5	TRBJ1-5	CASRKQGYSNQPQHF
TRBV9	TRBJ1-3	CASSVEAHSGNTIYF
TRBV5-5	TRBJ2-2	CASSPGHRGRTGELFF
TRBV4-1	TRBJ2-1	CASSQDLRSGQSSYNEQFF
TRBV7-9	TRBJ2-5	CASSLDRAEKTQYF
TRBV28	TRBJ1-1	CASSLGWREGEAFF
TRBV28	TRBJ1-2	CASREGARGYGYTF
TRBV15	TRBJ2-3	CATSRGSRGLAGEDTQYF
TRBV28	TRBJ2-3	CASSPNSRGGRTDTQYF
TRBV4-1	TRBJ1-4	CASSQVGTSYEKLFF
TRBV28	TRBJ2-5	CASRVATGGEFYETQYF
TRBV19	TRBJ1-4	CASSATLRQGSANEKLFF
TRBV9	TRBJ1-2	CASSGYDYLGGYTF
TRBV6-5	TRBJ2-5	CASSYQRGGQETQYF
TRBV4-2	TRBJ1-1	CASSQDVGANTEAFF
TRBV28	TRBJ1-2	CASRADGYTF
TRBV28	TRBJ2-1	CASSFPQSSYNEQFF
TRBV7-9	TRBJ2-1	CASSLLEVDEQFF
TRBV7-2	TRBJ2-1	CASSSWTSGGAINEQFF
TRBV29-1	TRBJ1-2	CSVEARRANYGYTF
TRBV7-9	TRBJ2-1	CASSLGVGINEQFF
TRBV9	TRBJ1-6	CASSVGANSPLHF
TRBV2	TRBJ1-6	CASSRGSAYNSPLHF
TRBV18	TRBJ1-4	CASYGQLATNEKLFF
TRBV5-4	TRBJ2-7	CASSLALSLEQYF
TRBV11-2	TRBJ2-2	CASSSSASGVTGELFF
TRBV5-1	TRBJ2-2	CASSSDTNTGELFF
TRBV2	TRBJ1-5	CASSVSRDQPQHF
TRBV5-4	TRBJ2-3	CASSFRGGGHDTQYF
TRBV6-2/TRBV6-3	TRBJ2-3	CASSPGGPADTQYF
TRBV7-9	TRBJ2-2	CASSLVVGGQSNTGELFF
TRBV5-1	TRBJ2-2	CASSYGQNTGELFF
TRBV21-1	TRBJ2-1	CASSPRGDPSSEQFF
TRBV6-5	TRBJ1-4	CASSYREGGREKLFF
TRBV21-1	TRBJ1-4	CARTTRTRAATNEKLFF